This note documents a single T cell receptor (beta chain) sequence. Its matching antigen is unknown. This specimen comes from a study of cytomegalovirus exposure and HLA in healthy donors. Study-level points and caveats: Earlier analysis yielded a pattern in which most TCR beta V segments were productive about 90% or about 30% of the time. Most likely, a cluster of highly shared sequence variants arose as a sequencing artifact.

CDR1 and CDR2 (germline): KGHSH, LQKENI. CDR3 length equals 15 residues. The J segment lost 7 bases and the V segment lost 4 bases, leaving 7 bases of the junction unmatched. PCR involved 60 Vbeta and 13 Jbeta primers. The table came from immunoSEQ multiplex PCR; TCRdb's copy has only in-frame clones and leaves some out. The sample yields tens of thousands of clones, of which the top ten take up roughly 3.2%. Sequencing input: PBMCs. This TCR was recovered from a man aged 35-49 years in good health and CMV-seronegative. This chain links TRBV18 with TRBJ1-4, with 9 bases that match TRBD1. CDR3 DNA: TGTGCCAGCTCACAACAGGGGGCGCGTGGTGAAAAACTGTTTTTT. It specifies CASSQQGARGEKLFF.